This T cell receptor beta chain derives from a study of cytomegalovirus exposure and HLA in healthy donors. At the level of the study: Prior work identified about 120 million unique TCR beta sequences in 150 million to 200 million T cells.

General study results and limits: A later analysis associated 15,000 or so TCR beta sequences with HLA alleles at a 0.05 false discovery rate. The study put under 200 TCR beta chains on its list as cytomegalovirus-associated.

Details on this clone: Antigen: not known.

With 6 bases clipped from V and 3 bases from J, the junction kept 4 bases outside the gene matches. Germline loops: CDR1 MNHEY, CDR2 SVGAGI. This CDR3 has 13 residues. The PCR made use of 60 Vbeta and 13 Jbeta primers. Clones were read by immunoSEQ multiplex PCR, and TCRdb kept only the in-frame ones, dropping some. This sample carries 80,000 to 95,000 clones, around 76% of them seen once, and the ten largest clones take under 6%. The specimen sequenced was PBMCs. V usage is TRBV6-5 and J usage is TRBJ2-5, with TRBD1 matching over 7 bases. The clonotype was recovered from a man between 18 and 35 years old in good health and CMV-seropositive. CDR3 in DNA: TGTGCCAGCAGAGGGACAGCCGAAGAGACCCAGTACTTC. It encodes CASRGTAEETQYF.